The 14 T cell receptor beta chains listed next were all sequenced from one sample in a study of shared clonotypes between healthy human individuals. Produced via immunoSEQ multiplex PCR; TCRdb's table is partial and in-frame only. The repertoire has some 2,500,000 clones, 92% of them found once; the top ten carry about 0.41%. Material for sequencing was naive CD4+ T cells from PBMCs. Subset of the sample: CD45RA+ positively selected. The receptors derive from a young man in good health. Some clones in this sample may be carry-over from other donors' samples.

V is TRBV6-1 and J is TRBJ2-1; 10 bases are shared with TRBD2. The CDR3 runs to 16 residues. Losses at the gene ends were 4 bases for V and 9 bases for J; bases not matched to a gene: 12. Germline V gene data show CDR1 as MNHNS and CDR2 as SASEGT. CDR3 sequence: CASSAPSGSPLGEQFF. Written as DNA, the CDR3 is TGTGCCAGCAGTGCTCCTAGCGGGAGCCCCTTGGGTGAGCAGTTCTTC.

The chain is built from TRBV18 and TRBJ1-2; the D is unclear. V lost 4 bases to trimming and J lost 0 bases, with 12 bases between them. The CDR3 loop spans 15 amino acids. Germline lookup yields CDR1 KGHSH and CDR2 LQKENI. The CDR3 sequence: CASSREGPSNYGYTF. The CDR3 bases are TGTGCCAGCTCACGGGAGGGCCCGTCTAACTATGGCTACACCTTC. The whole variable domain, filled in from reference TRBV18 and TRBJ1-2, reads NAGVMQNPRHLVRRRGQEARLRCSPMKGHSHVYWYRQLPEEGLKFMVYLQKENIIDESGMPKERFSAEFPKEGPSILRIQQVVRGDSAAYFCASSREGPSNYGYTFGSGTRLTVV.

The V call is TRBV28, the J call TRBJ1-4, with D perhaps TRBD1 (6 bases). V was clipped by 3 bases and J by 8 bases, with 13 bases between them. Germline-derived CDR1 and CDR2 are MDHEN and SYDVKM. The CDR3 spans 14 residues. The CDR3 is CASSFGRGREKLFF. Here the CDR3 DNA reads TGTGCCAGCAGTTTCGGCAGGGGTCGGGAAAAACTGTTTTTT. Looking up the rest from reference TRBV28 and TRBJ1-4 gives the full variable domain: DVKVTQSSRYLVKRTGEKVFLECVQDMDHENMFWYRQDPGLGLRLIYFSYDVKMKEKGDIPEGYSVSREKKERFSLILESASTNQTSMYLCASSFGRGREKLFFGSGTQLSVL.

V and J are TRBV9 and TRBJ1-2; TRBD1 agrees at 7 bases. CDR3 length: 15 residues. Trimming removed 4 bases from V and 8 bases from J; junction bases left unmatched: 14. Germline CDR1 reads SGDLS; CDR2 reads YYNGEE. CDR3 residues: CASSTRQGFVQGYTF. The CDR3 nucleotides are TGTGCCAGCAGCACAAGACAGGGCTTTGTTCAAGGCTACACCTTC.

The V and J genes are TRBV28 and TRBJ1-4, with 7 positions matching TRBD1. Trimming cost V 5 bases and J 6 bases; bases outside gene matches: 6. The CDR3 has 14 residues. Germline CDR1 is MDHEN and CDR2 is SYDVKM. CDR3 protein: CASSSGTAHEKLFF. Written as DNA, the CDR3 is TGTGCCAGCAGTAGCGGGACAGCTCATGAAAAACTGTTTTTT.

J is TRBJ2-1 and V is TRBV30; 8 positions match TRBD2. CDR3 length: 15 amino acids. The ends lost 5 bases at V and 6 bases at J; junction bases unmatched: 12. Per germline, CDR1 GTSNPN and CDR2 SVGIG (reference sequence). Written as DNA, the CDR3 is TGTGCCTGGGGTAGACTAGCGTCTTTAGGCAATGAGCAGTTCTTC. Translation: CAWGRLASLGNEQFF.

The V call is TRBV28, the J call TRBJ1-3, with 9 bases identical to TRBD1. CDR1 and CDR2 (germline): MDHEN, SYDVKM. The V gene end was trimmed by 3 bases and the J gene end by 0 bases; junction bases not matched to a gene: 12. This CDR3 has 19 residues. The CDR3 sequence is CASSLDRGQLQLSGNTIYF. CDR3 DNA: TGTGCCAGCAGTTTGGACAGGGGACAACTTCAACTCTCTGGAAACACCATATATTTT. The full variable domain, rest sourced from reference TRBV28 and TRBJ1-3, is DVKVTQSSRYLVKRTGEKVFLECVQDMDHENMFWYRQDPGLGLRLIYFSYDVKMKEKGDIPEGYSVSREKKERFSLILESASTNQTSMYLCASSLDRGQLQLSGNTIYFGEGSWLTVV.

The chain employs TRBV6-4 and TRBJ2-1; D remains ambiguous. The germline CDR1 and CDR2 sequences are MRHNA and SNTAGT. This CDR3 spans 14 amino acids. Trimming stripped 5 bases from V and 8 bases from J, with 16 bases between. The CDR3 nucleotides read TGTGCCAGCAGTCGCTCCCGGAGTGGCGATGAGCAGTTCTTC. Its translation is CASSRSRSGDEQFF.

The CDR3 is CASSLRAEQFF. Here the CDR3 DNA reads TGTGCCAGCAGCTTGAGGGCGGAGCAGTTCTTC. The chain links TRBV5-6 to TRBJ2-1; no firm D call. CDR1 is SGHDT, CDR2 YYEEEE, per germline. Trimming left V 1 base short and J 10 bases short, with 6 bases between. The CDR3 extends over 11 amino acids.

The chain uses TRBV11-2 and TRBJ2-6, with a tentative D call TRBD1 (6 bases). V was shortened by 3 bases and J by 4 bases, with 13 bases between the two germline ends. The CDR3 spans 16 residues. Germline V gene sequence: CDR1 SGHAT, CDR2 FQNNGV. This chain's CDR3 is CASSFQGTAGANVLTF. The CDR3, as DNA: TGTGCCAGCAGCTTTCAGGGGACGGCAGGGGCCAACGTCCTGACTTTC. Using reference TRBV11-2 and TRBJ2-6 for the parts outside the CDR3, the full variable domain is EAGVAQSPRYKIIEKRQSVAFWCNPISGHATLYWYQQILGQGPKLLIQFQNNGVVDDSQLPKDRFSAERLKGVDSTLKIQPAKLEDSAVYLCASSFQGTAGANVLTFGAGSRLTVL.

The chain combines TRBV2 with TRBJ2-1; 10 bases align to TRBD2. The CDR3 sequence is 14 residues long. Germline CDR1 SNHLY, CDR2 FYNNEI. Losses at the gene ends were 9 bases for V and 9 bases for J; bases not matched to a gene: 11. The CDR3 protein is CASDRASGRSEQFF. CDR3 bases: TGTGCCAGTGACAGGGCTAGCGGGAGATCTGAGCAGTTCTTC. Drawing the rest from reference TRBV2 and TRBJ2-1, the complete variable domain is EPEVTQTPSHQVTQMGQEVILRCVPISNHLYFYWYRQILGQKVEFLVSFYNNEISEKSEIFDDQFSVERPDGSNFTLKIRSTKLEDSAMYFCASDRASGRSEQFFGPGTRLTVL.

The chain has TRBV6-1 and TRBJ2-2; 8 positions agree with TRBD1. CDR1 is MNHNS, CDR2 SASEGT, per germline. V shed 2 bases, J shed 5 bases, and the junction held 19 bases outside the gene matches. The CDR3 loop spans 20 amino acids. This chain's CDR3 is CASSEKARGRWARETGELFF. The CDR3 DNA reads TGTGCCAGCAGTGAAAAGGCCAGGGGGCGATGGGCCCGCGAAACCGGGGAGCTGTTTTTT.

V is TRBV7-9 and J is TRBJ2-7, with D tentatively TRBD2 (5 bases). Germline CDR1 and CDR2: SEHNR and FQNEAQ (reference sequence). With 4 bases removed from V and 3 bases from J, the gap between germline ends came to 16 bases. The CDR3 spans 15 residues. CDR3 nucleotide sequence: TGTGCCAGCAGCTCCTCCAGCGGACGATTCTACGAGCAGTACTTC. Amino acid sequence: CASSSSSGRFYEQYF.

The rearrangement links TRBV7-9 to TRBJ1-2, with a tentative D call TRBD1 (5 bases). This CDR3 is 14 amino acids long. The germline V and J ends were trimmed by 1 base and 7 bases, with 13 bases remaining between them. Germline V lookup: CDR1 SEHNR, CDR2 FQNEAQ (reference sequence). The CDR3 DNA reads TGTGCCAGCAGCTTAGTCGGGGGAACAACTGGCTACACCTTC. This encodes CASSLVGGTTGYTF.